One TCR beta chain is described in this entry. The record originates from a study of blood T cell repertoires in COVID-19. Sequencing was performed with immunoSEQ multiplex PCR; in TCRdb, only in-frame clones are kept and a portion is missing. The table records 25,000 to 35,000 clones, about nine tenths of them present only once. The V gene's germline CDR1 is KGHSH and CDR2 LQKENI. Trimming took off 1 base at V and 7 bases at J, with 29 bases between the two ends. The CDR3 runs to 19 residues. J is TRBJ2-7 and V is TRBV18, with D perhaps given as TRBD1 or TRBD2 (9 bases each). Sequencing was carried out using peripheral blood. The TCR originated in a human donor in a cohort sampled during active COVID-19. As DNA, the CDR3 is TGTGCCAGCTCACCACAGACAGGGGGTTCTAGCGGGGCTCTCTGGGAGCAGTACTTC. As protein: CASSPQTGGSSGALWEQYF. The variable domain in full, with the rest retrieved from reference TRBV18 and TRBJ2-7, is NAGVMQNPRHLVRRRGQEARLRCSPMKGHSHVYWYRQLPEEGLKFMVYLQKENIIDESGMPKERFSAEFPKEGPSILRIQQVVRGDSAAYFCASSPQTGGSSGALWEQYFGPGTRLTVT.